This TCR beta chain was retrieved from a study of blood T cell repertoires in COVID-19. Study-wide background: The United States, Italy and Spain were the sources of the acute and convalescent COVID-19 samples. PBMCs, B-cell-depleted T cells, or T cells provided the cDNA or gDNA that made up the material.

Repertoires were generated with immunoSEQ multiplex PCR, while TCRdb's copy carries only in-frame clones and drops some. The top ten hold about 6.3% of the sample, which has about 200,000 clones, approximately 80% seen once. The V segment lost 7 bases and the J segment 11 bases; nucleotides outside the gene matches: 16. In germline, CDR1 is SGHAT, CDR2 FQNNGV. This CDR3 region has 14 residues. Source material: peripheral blood. The TCR was taken from a man aged 60-69 years with acute or convalescent COVID-19. This chain connects TRBV11-2 to TRBJ1-2; 7 bases are shared with TRBD1. CDR3 bases: TGTGCCAGCACCAGAGGACAGGATCCTCTCGGGTACACCTTC. Its protein product is CASTRGQDPLGYTF.